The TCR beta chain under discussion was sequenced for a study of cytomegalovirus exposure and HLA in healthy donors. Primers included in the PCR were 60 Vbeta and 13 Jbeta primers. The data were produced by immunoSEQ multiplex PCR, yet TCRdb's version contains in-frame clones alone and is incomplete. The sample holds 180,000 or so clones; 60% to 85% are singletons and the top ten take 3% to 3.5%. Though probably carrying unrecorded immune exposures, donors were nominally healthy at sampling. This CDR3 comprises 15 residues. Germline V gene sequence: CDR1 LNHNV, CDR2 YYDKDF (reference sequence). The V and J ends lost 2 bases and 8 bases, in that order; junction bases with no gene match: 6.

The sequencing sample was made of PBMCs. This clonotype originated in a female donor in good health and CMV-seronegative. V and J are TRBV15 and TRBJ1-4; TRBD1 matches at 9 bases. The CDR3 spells CATSRIQGADEKLFF. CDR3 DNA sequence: TGTGCCACCAGCAGAATACAGGGGGCTGACGAAAAACTGTTTTTT.